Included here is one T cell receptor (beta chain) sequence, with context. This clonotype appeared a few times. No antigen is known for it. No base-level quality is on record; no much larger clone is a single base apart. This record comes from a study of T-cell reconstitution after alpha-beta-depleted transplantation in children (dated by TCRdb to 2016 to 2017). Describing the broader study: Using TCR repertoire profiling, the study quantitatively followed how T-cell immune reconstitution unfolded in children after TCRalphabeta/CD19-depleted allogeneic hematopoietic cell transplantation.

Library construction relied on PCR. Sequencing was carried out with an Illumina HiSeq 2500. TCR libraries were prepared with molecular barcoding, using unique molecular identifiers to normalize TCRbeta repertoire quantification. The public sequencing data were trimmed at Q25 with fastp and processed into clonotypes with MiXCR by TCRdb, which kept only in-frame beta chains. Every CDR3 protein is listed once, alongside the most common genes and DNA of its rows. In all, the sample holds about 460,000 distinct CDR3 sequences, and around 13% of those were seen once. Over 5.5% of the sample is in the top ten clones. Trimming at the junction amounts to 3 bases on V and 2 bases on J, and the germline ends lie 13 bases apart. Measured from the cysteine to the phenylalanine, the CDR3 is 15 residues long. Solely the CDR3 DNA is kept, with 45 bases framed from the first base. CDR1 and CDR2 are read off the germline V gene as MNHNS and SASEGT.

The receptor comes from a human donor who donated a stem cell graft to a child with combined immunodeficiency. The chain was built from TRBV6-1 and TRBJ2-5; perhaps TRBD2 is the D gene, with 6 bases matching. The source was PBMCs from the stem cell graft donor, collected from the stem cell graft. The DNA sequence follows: TGTGCCAGCAGTGACCCGGGGGACCTTCAAGAGACCCAGTACTTC. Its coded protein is CASSDPGDLQETQYF.